These 21 T cell receptor beta chains share one sample of origin, sequenced in a study of regulatory T cells in long-lasting Graves disease. Time point meaning: newly diagnosed GD, antithyroid drugs for less than 3 months. The TCR library was made from RNA that had been extracted from PBMCs in TRIzol. Building the TCR beta libraries relied on iRepertoire HTBI primers, and CDR3 regions underwent Arm-PCR. TCRdb reprocessed the multiplex PCR reads via MiXCR and lists one record per CDR3 protein. The sample holds roughly 420,000 distinct CDR3 sequences, 14% seen once. These data also formed part of another study, on T cells in Graves' hyperthyroidism and ophthalmopathy.

The starting material was peripheral blood mononuclear cells (PBMCs), obtained at new diagnosis, from a patient treated with antithyroid drugs. The receptors come from a woman between 45 and 60 years old with Graves disease.

The V gene is TRBV20-1, the J gene TRBJ2-3; 11 bases agree with TRBD2. This CDR3 comprises 15 residues. J was trimmed by 3 bases and V by 4 bases; bases with no gene match: 6. Germline CDR1 reads DFQATT; CDR2 reads SNEGSKA (reference sequence). The CDR3 spells CSATPGLAETDTQYF. In DNA form, the CDR3 reads TGCAGTGCTACCCCGGGACTAGCGGAAACAGATACGCAGTATTTT.

In this sample, this clonotype turned up many times. The chain uses TRBV2 and TRBJ2-1; 11 bases are shared with TRBD2. Germline V gene data show CDR1 as SNHLY and CDR2 as FYNNEI. The CDR3 extends over 14 amino acids. V gave up 6 bases and J gave up 7 bases; unmatched junction bases: 5. This chain's CDR3 is CASRFPSGRNEQFF. The CDR3 bases are TGTGCCAGCAGGTTTCCTAGCGGGAGGAATGAGCAGTTCTTC.

This clonotype was seen repeatedly, ten times or more. V is TRBV5-1 and J is TRBJ2-1; a weak D match, TRBD1 (6 bases). CDR3 length: 16 residues. Germline V gene data show CDR1 as SGHRS and CDR2 as YFSETQ. V lost 4 bases to trimming and J lost 3 bases, with 17 bases between them. CDR3 nucleotide sequence: TGCGCCAGCAGCCCGCCGACAGGACGCGTCTACAATGAGCAGTTCTTC. Encoded protein: CASSPPTGRVYNEQFF.

This clonotype was seen more than once but under ten times. The chain joins TRBV3-1 to TRBJ2-7; 11 positions agree with TRBD2. V dropped 6 bases and J dropped 2; count of bases not matched to a gene: 6. Germline loops: CDR1 LGHDT, CDR2 YNNKEL (reference sequence). The CDR3 spans 15 residues. The CDR3 region has the DNA TGTGCCAGCAGTCAACTAGCGGGAGCAGCCTACGAGCAGTACTTC. Residues: CASSQLAGAAYEQYF.

This clonotype was detected ten times or more. The rearrangement links TRBV24-1 to TRBJ2-2; possibly TRBD1 for D (6 bases). Trimming stripped 3 bases from V and 2 bases from J, with 12 bases between. The CDR3 is made up of 16 amino acids. Germline V gives CDR1 KGHDR, CDR2 SFDVKD. The CDR3 sequence is CATSDTGTINTGELFF. CDR3 sequence (DNA): TGTGCCACCAGTGATACCGGGACAATAAACACCGGGGAGCTGTTTTTT.

This clonotype occurred many times. Written as DNA, the CDR3 is TGTGCCAGCAGTGAAGAGGGTAGCGGGAACACCGGGGAGCTGTTTTTT. This translates into CASSEEGSGNTGELFF. This chain uses TRBV2 with TRBJ2-2; a weak D match, TRBD2 (6 bases). V shed 1 base and J shed 1 base, with 10 bases lying between them. The CDR3 sequence is 16 residues long. The germline V gene has CDR1 SNHLY and CDR2 FYNNEI.

This clonotype was detected many times. The gene calls are TRBV12-3 or TRBV12-4 and TRBJ1-5; D unclear. Trimming left V 6 bases short and J 4 bases short, with 10 bases between. The CDR3 length is 13 residues. Here the CDR3 DNA reads TGTGCCAGCAGAGTGGACGGGAATCAGCCCCAGCATTTT. Encoded protein: CASRVDGNQPQHF.

In the case of this clonotype: A far larger clone is only one base removed, so a read error is likely. The chain has TRBV7-2 and TRBJ2-4; the D gene is possibly TRBD2 (5 bases). The length of the CDR3 is 18 residues. CDR1 and CDR2 from the germline V gene are SGHTA and FQGNSA. CDR3 nucleotide sequence: TGTGCCAGCAGCCTACCGCACGGAGTGCGGGTAGCCAGAAACATTCAGTACTTC. Translation gives CASSLPHGVRVARNIQYF. Full variable domain (remainder filled in from reference TRBV7-2 and TRBJ2-4): GAGVSQSPSNKVTEKGKDVELRCDPISGHTALYWYRQSLGQGLEFLIYFQGNSAPDKSGLPSDRFSAERTGGSVSTLTIQRTQQEDSAVYLCASSLPHGVRVARNIQYFGAGTRLSVL.

The chain links TRBV12-5 to TRBJ1-4; the match to TRBD1 covers 8 bases. Germline CDR1 and CDR2: LGHNT and FRNRAP. This CDR3 contains 17 residues. J lost 3 bases, V lost 5 bases, and 11 bases had no gene match. Here the CDR3 DNA reads TGTGCTAGTGGTCCACCTCCTCAGGGGGCAGCTAATGAAAAACTGTTTTTT. This codes for CASGPPPQGAANEKLFF.

This chain connects TRBV7-2 to TRBJ1-5; unclear D gene. In germline, CDR1 is SGHTA, CDR2 FQGNSA. The CDR3 is 13 residues long. Trimming stripped 1 base from V and 5 bases from J, with 6 bases between. CDR3 in amino acids: CASSLGQDQPQHF. CDR3 sequence (DNA): TGTGCCAGCAGCTTAGGCCAGGATCAGCCCCAGCATTTT.

Of note for this clonotype: Since a much larger clone is just one base distant, this may be a read error. V usage is TRBV5-6 and J usage is TRBJ1-1, with unresolved D. This CDR3 comprises 16 residues. CDR1 is SGHDT and CDR2 is YYEEEE in the germline V gene. The CDR3 is CASSLGQSFVWTESFF. In nucleotides, the CDR3 is TGTGCCAGCAGCTTGGGTCAGTCTTTCGTGTGGACTGAATCTTTCTTT.

Ten or more counts support this clonotype. The chain joins TRBV28 to TRBJ2-5; D call uncertain. V was shortened by 6 bases and J by 4 bases, with 12 bases between the two germline ends. Per germline, CDR1 MDHEN and CDR2 SYDVKM. The CDR3 consists of 13 residues. CDR3 residues: CASRTWFPETQYF. The CDR3 DNA is TGTGCCAGCAGGACTTGGTTCCCAGAGACCCAGTACTTC.

This clonotype was found many times. The junction does not match germline at one end; this may be a read error. The genes are TRBV11-2 and TRBJ2-7; D uncertain. The CDR3 sequence is 13 residues long. Germline CDR1 is SGHAT and CDR2 is FQNNGV. The CDR3 loop is CASSLDIGTYGGF. The CDR3, as DNA: TGTGCCAGCAGCTTAGATATCGGCACCTACGGCGGATTC. The full variable domain, completed using reference TRBV11-2 and TRBJ2-7, is EAGVAQSPRYKIIEKRQSVAFWCNPISGHATLYWYQQILGQGPKLLIQFQNNGVVDDSQLPKDRFSAERLKGVDSTLKIQPAKLEDSAVYLCASSLDIGTYGGFGPGTRLTVT.

This clonotype was seen only a few times. The chain couples TRBV29-1 to TRBJ2-2; possibly TRBD2 for D (7 bases). The CDR3 sequence is 17 residues long. The germline CDR1 and CDR2 sequences are SQVTM and ANQGSEA. Trimming removed 0 bases from V and 6 bases from J, with 20 bases in between. Here the CDR3 DNA reads TGCAGCGTTGAAGATGGTCAGGGTGTAGGGGGGGCCGGGGAGCTGTTTTTT. Amino acids: CSVEDGQGVGGAGELFF.

This clonotype was observed a few times. V and J are TRBV2 and TRBJ2-3, with 7 bases identical to TRBD1. CDR1 and CDR2 (germline): SNHLY, FYNNEI. V lost 3 bases and J lost 3; bases outside the gene matches: 9. The CDR3 contains 16 residues. CDR3 amino acids: CASSDPQGPSTDTQYF. The CDR3 coding sequence is TGTGCCAGCAGTGACCCACAGGGGCCCTCGACAGATACGCAGTATTTT. The full variable domain, in which reference TRBV2 and TRBJ2-3 provide the parts outside the CDR3, is EPEVTQTPSHQVTQMGQEVILRCVPISNHLYFYWYRQILGQKVEFLVSFYNNEISEKSEIFDDQFSVERPDGSNFTLKIRSTKLEDSAMYFCASSDPQGPSTDTQYFGPGTRLTVL.

In this sample, this clonotype turned up a few times. The rearrangement uses TRBV4-1 and TRBJ1-5; D is unresolved. CDR1 is MGHRA and CDR2 is YSYEKL in the germline V gene. This CDR3 has 17 residues. V dropped 0 bases and J dropped 0 bases, with 12 bases sitting between them. CDR3 protein: CASSQDLSSASNQPQHF. As DNA, the CDR3 is TGCGCCAGCAGCCAAGATCTTTCGTCCGCTAGCAATCAGCCCCAGCATTTT.

Ten or more counts support this clonotype. J is TRBJ2-7 and V is TRBV28; the D is unclear. The CDR3 is 16 amino acids. V lost 3 bases and J lost 3, with 18 bases in between. Germline assignment: CDR1 MDHEN and CDR2 SYDVKM. The CDR3 DNA reads as TGTGCCAGCAGTTTCGAACCGTTTGGCGGAAACTACGAGCAGTACTTC. Encoded protein: CASSFEPFGGNYEQYF.

This clonotype was observed at least ten times. The V call is TRBV13, the J call TRBJ2-1; 12 bases are a match to TRBD2. CDR3 length equals 16 residues. Germline trimming cut 0 bases from V and 10 bases from J; bases unmatched to any gene: 7. Germline CDR1 reads PRHDT; CDR2 reads FYEKMQ (reference sequence). CDR3 region: CASSLGLAGGWFEQFF. The CDR3 DNA follows: TGTGCCAGCAGCTTAGGGCTAGCGGGAGGGTGGTTCGAGCAGTTCTTC.

This clonotype was seen ten or more times. This chain joins TRBV3-1 and TRBJ1-2; 11 positions match TRBD1. The germline gives CDR1 LGHDT, CDR2 YNNKEL (reference sequence). V was pared by 0 bases and J by 6 bases, with 6 bases of the junction left unmatched. The CDR3 contains 16 residues. This CDR3 is CASSQEDRGQEDGYTF. The CDR3 DNA is TGTGCCAGCAGCCAAGAGGACAGGGGGCAAGAGGATGGCTACACCTTC.

This clonotype was counted ten times or more. This rearrangement joins TRBV5-5 to TRBJ1-2; D uncertain. Germline values: CDR1 SGHKS, CDR2 YYEKEE (reference sequence). The length of the CDR3 is 13 residues. The V end lost 0 bases, the J end lost 4 bases, and 7 bases lay between the germline ends. CDR3 sequence: CASSLAGRYGYTF. The CDR3 nucleotides read TGTGCCAGCAGCTTGGCGGGCCGCTATGGCTACACCTTC.

A note on this clonotype: A much larger clone lies a single base off, so this may be a read error. V usage is TRBV10-3 and J usage is TRBJ2-1, with 7 bases identical to TRBD2. The trim removed 2 bases at V and 6 bases at J, leaving 7 bases unmatched. Germline-derived CDR1 and CDR2 are ENHRY and SYGVKD. The CDR3 spans 15 residues. The CDR3 protein is CAISEGWTSLNEQFF. The CDR3 nucleotides read TGTGCCATCAGTGAGGGGTGGACTAGTCTCAATGAGCAGTTCTTC.